What follows are 10 T cell receptor beta chains derived from one specimen sequenced in a study of response to subunit inactivated influenza vaccine. TCRdb called the RT-PCR reads again in MiXCR, with one record for every CDR3 protein. The data contain 450,000 to 500,000 distinct CDR3 sequences, roughly 9.8% of them singletons. This specimen consisted of PBMCs from blood, obtained roughly 45 days after vaccination. These receptors all stem from a man in his fifties who received an inactivated influenza vaccine.

This clonotype was picked up a small number of times. The chain is built from TRBV29-1 and TRBJ1-1, with a weak D call TRBD1 (6 bases). V lost 7 bases to trimming and J lost 5 bases, with 17 bases between them. The CDR3 length is 13 residues. Germline V lookup: CDR1 SQVTM, CDR2 ANQGSEA. DNA for the CDR3: TGCAGCGCAAACGTGGGGGCGGGGACTGAAGCTTTCTTT. Its protein product is CSANVGAGTEAFF.

Here the CDR3 DNA reads TGCAGTGCCGCGGGACAGAAGAATCAGCCCCAGCATTTT. It translates to CSAAGQKNQPQHF. The chain recombines TRBV20-1 with TRBJ1-5; 7 bases map to TRBD1. The CDR3 spans 13 residues. Germline V lookup: CDR1 DFQATT, CDR2 SNEGSKA (reference sequence). The trim removed 6 bases at V and 4 bases at J, leaving 6 bases unmatched.

This clonotype was picked up a small number of times. The chain couples TRBV7-2 to TRBJ2-2, with unresolved D. V dropped 2 bases and J dropped 6 bases, with 10 bases sitting between them. CDR3 length: 14 amino acids. Germline V gene lookup returns CDR1 SGHTA and CDR2 FQGNSA. The CDR3 DNA sequence: TGTGCCAGCAGCTTAACCAGAGCTGCCGGGGAGCTGTTTTTT. Amino acid sequence: CASSLTRAAGELFF. The variable domain in full, completed from reference TRBV7-2 and TRBJ2-2, reads GAGVSQSPSNKVTEKGKDVELRCDPISGHTALYWYRQSLGQGLEFLIYFQGNSAPDKSGLPSDRFSAERTGGSVSTLTIQRTQQEDSAVYLCASSLTRAAGELFFGEGSRLTVL.

The chain is built from TRBV19 and TRBJ2-2; 9 positions match TRBD1. V lost 4 bases, J lost 9 bases, and 12 bases stayed unmatched. The germline V gene encodes CDR1 LNHDA and CDR2 SQIVND (reference sequence). There are 16 residues in the CDR3. As DNA, the CDR3 is TGTGCCAGTAGTACCCGACAGGGAGGGACAGGGCGGGAGCTGTTTTTT. This encodes CASSTRQGGTGRELFF.

The chain employs TRBV28 and TRBJ2-7; 10 bases fit TRBD2. The CDR3 consists of 17 residues. CDR1 and CDR2 from the germline V gene are MDHEN and SYDVKM. Trimming took 4 bases from V and 3 from J; bases not matched to a gene: 12. The CDR3 DNA reads as TGTGCCAGCAGTTGGAGTCTAGCGGGAGAGGGAAACTACGAGCAGTACTTC. Its protein product is CASSWSLAGEGNYEQYF.

This clonotype was counted at least ten times. The chain employs TRBV5-6 and TRBJ1-3, with D uncertain. Germline CDR1 and CDR2: SGHDT and YYEEEE. This CDR3 comprises 12 residues. Trimming removed 3 bases at V and 3 bases at J, with 4 bases between. CDR3 DNA sequence: TGTGCCAGCAGCTCCTTTGGAAACACCATATATTTT. Protein product: CASSSFGNTIYF.

This clonotype has a count of ten or more. The chain links TRBV20-1 to TRBJ2-5; D is unresolved. Germline V CDR1 and CDR2: DFQATT, SNEGSKA (reference sequence). The CDR3 covers 10 residues. V dropped 0 bases and J dropped 5 bases, with 1 base sitting between them. The CDR3 bases are TGCAGTGCTAGAGACGAGACCCAGTACTTC. Residues: CSARDETQYF.

This clonotype showed up just a few times. This chain joins TRBV24-1 and TRBJ2-1; TRBD1 matches at 7 bases. Losses at the gene ends were 5 bases for V and 5 bases for J; bases not matched to a gene: 14. The CDR3 spans 17 residues. Germline V gives CDR1 KGHDR, CDR2 SFDVKD. The CDR3 loop is CATSGQTGDGKDNEQFF. The CDR3 nucleotides are TGTGCCACCAGTGGACAAACAGGGGATGGGAAAGACAATGAGCAGTTCTTC.

CDR3: CASRSRSIRGDTQYF. The CDR3, as DNA: TGTGCCAGCAGATCCCGGTCCATTAGGGGAGATACGCAGTATTTT. The chain is built from TRBV12-3 or TRBV12-4 and TRBJ2-3; a weak D match, TRBD1 (5 bases). The CDR3 is made up of 15 amino acids. V lost 6 bases, J lost 5 bases, and 18 bases lay in between.

The V and J genes are TRBV5-5 and TRBJ2-2; D not certain. The CDR3 is 14 residues long. Germline CDR1 is SGHKS and CDR2 is YYEKEE (reference sequence). V was pared by 5 bases and J by 4 bases, with 12 bases between. The CDR3 spells CASSTEGATGELFF. CDR3 DNA: TGTGCCAGCAGTACAGAAGGTGCCACCGGGGAGCTGTTTTTT.